This is a list of T cell receptor beta chains from one sample in a study of blood T cell repertoires in COVID-19. This table comes from immunoSEQ multiplex PCR, and its TCRdb copy is limited to in-frame clones, with some not included. The table lists around 190,000 clones, 80% to 90% of them singletons. Material for sequencing was peripheral blood. The receptor source for this set is a woman aged 40 to 55 with COVID-19, enrolled during active disease. Each CDR3 is given with its conserved first and last residue. Fields, in order: D gene, clone size, V gene, J gene, CDR3 DNA, CDR3 protein. The D gene is left open where the match is weak. A row's size may be missing; if present it is once, few, many or a size class.

TRBD2,-,TRBV6-4,TRBJ2-1,TGTGCCAGCAGTGACTCGGCGGGGGGGATCTATGAGCAGTTCTTC,CASSDSAGGIYEQFF
-,-,TRBV29-1,TRBJ2-5,TGCAGCGTTGGGGGGACTGGCCCTCGGGAGACCCAGTACTTC,CSVGGTGPRETQYF
TRBD2,once,TRBV9,TRBJ2-3,TGTGCCAGCAGCGTAGACTTCGGTAGCGGGAGGTTTAAGTCCGATACGCAGTATTTT,CASSVDFGSGRFKSDTQYF
-,-,TRBV5-1,TRBJ2-5,TGCGCCAGCAGCTTGGCGTCGGGAACAGAGACCCAGTACTTC,CASSLASGTETQYF
TRBD1,few,TRBV18,TRBJ1-3,TGTGCCAGCTCACCTTGGGACAGTCAAAGAAACACCATATATTTT,CASSPWDSQRNTIYF
TRBD1,-,TRBV6-5,TRBJ1-1,TGTGCCAGCTGGAAAGAGGGGGCCACTGAAGCTTTCTTT,CASWKEGATEAFF
-,-,TRBV7-9,TRBJ2-3,TGTGCCAGCAGCCCAAGGGGCGCAGATACGCAGTATTTT,CASSPRGADTQYF
TRBD1,-,TRBV18,TRBJ1-5,TGTGCCAGCTCACCCCCCGGGACAGGGGGTTTGAAGCCCCAGCATTTT,CASSPPGTGGLKPQHF
-,-,TRBV4-1,TRBJ1-1,TGCGCCAGCAGCCGCGAGCGGGCCGCGAACACTGAAGCTTTCTTT,CASSRERAANTEAFF
TRBD1,-,TRBV12-3/TRBV12-4,TRBJ1-5,TGTGCCGGATCGAGGGGGCTGGGTCAGCCCCAGCATTTT,CAGSRGLGQPQHF
TRBD2,-,TRBV6-6,TRBJ2-2,TGTGCCAGCAGCCCCCTTCGGGGGGATCGGACCGGGGAGCTGTTTTTT,CASSPLRGDRTGELFF
TRBD1,-,TRBV5-4,TRBJ1-4,TGTGCCAGCAGCTTGAGGCAGGGGGCCCAAGGAACTAATGAAAAACTGTTTTTT,CASSLRQGAQGTNEKLFF
-,-,TRBV5-1,TRBJ2-7,TGCGCCAGCAGCTTGGCCAACCGGTTCCACGAGCAGTACTTC,CASSLANRFHEQYF
-,-,TRBV4-1,TRBJ2-1,TGCGCCAGCAGCTACTTGTCCAATGAGCAGTTCTTC,CASSYLSNEQFF
TRBD1,-,TRBV6-2/TRBV6-3,TRBJ2-4,TGTGCCAGCAGTTGGAGGGACAGGGGAAGCAGGTCCAAAAACATTCAGTACTTC,CASSWRDRGSRSKNIQYF
TRBD1,once,TRBV6-5,TRBJ1-2,TGTGCCAGCACCAAGCGGGGACAGGTTTTTGGCTACACCTTC,CASTKRGQVFGYTF
TRBD1,-,TRBV7-8,TRBJ1-2,TGTGCCAGCAGCACAGCAAGGACAGGGCTGGGCTACACCTTC,CASSTARTGLGYTF
TRBD1,-,TRBV6-5,TRBJ2-1,TGTGCCAGCAGTCCTGGACAGGGGGGGATTGAGCAGTTCTTC,CASSPGQGGIEQFF
-,-,TRBV12-3/TRBV12-4,TRBJ2-1,TGTGCCAGCAGGGGGCCCTCCTACAATGAGCAGTTCTTC,CASRGPSYNEQFF
-,-,TRBV3-1/TRBV3-2,TRBJ1-1,TGTGCCAGCAGCCAAGCGGGGGGGGGAACTGAAGCTTTCTTT,CASSQAGGGTEAFF
TRBD2,-,TRBV6-1,TRBJ2-7,TGTGCCAGCAGTGAATCCGGGACTAGCGGGAGGGCCTCCTACGAGCAGTACTTC,CASSESGTSGRASYEQYF
-,few,TRBV19,TRBJ2-2,TGTGCCAGTAGTAGAAGTCAGGGGAACACCGGGGAGCTGTTTTTT,CASSRSQGNTGELFF
-,-,TRBV19,TRBJ1-1,TGTGCCAGTACCCTGGGATTGGTAGGTTTGCAGGGCACTGAAGCTTTCTTT,CASTLGLVGLQGTEAFF
TRBD2,-,TRBV10-3,TRBJ2-5,TGTGCCATCAGTGACCGCGGGGGAGCGGACCAAGAGACCCAGTACTTC,CAISDRGGADQETQYF
-,-,TRBV7-6,TRBJ2-1,TGTGCCAGCAGCTTAGGTCAGGGGTCGTACAATGAGCAGTTCTTC,CASSLGQGSYNEQFF
TRBD2,-,TRBV6-5,TRBJ2-1,TGTGCCAGCAGCTCTGGGACTAGCGGGGAAAATGAGCAGTTCTTC,CASSSGTSGENEQFF
-,-,TRBV3-1/TRBV3-2,TRBJ2-3,TGTGCCAGCAGCCAAATAGGCGGGGGCACAGATACGCAGTATTTT,CASSQIGGGTDTQYF
-,-,TRBV7-2,TRBJ1-2,TGTGCCAGCAGCTCGTTACAGGCCGCCTATGGCTACACCTTC,CASSSLQAAYGYTF
TRBD2,-,TRBV7-8,TRBJ2-3,TGTGCCAGCACCCTCGGGAGGACGAGTTGGTCAGATACGCAGTATTTT,CASTLGRTSWSDTQYF
TRBD1,-,TRBV29-1,TRBJ2-7,TGCAGCGTGACGGGACAGGGTGGCTACGAGCAGTACTTC,CSVTGQGGYEQYF
TRBD2,-,TRBV7-9,TRBJ2-4,TGTGCCAGCAGCCTATCGAGTAGCGGGGGCGCCAAAAACATTCAGTACTTC,CASSLSSSGGAKNIQYF
TRBD1,-,TRBV6-5,TRBJ2-4,TGTGCCAGCAGGACTAGGACAGGGGTCAAAAACATTCAGTACTTC,CASRTRTGVKNIQYF
TRBD1,-,TRBV7-9,TRBJ1-1,TGTGCCAGCAGCCCCCTTAGGACAGGGGGCGGCACTGAAGCTTTCTTT,CASSPLRTGGGTEAFF
-,-,TRBV9,TRBJ2-3,TGTGCCAGCGGGGACACCCTGGGGCGAGATACGCAGTATTTT,CASGDTLGRDTQYF
-,-,TRBV6-5,TRBJ2-5,TGTGCCAGCAGTTACGAAGGACTCAGAGGAGAGACCCAGTACTTC,CASSYEGLRGETQYF
-,-,TRBV28,TRBJ1-2,TGTGCCAGCAGGGTCCTAAACTATGGCTACACCTTC,CASRVLNYGYTF
-,-,TRBV10-3,TRBJ1-1,TGTGCCATCAGGGCCCCGAATGGGAACACTGAAGCTTTCTTT,CAIRAPNGNTEAFF
-,-,TRBV6-1,TRBJ1-5,TGTGCCAGCAGTGAAACACGCGGGAGGACCAATCAGCCCCAGCATTTT,CASSETRGRTNQPQHF
TRBD1,-,TRBV18,TRBJ1-2,TGTGCCAGCTCGCGGAAAGACAGGGGAGGGACTAACTATGGCTACACCTTC,CASSRKDRGGTNYGYTF